Presented here are 20 T cell receptor beta chains from one specimen sequenced in a study of response to subunit inactivated influenza vaccine. TCRdb used MiXCR to reprocess the RT-PCR reads, holding one entry per CDR3 protein. The sample lists 540,000 or so distinct CDR3 sequences, 13% occurring once. Sequencing was performed on PBMCs from blood, taken roughly 48 days after vaccination. Source of these receptors: a man aged 45-65 years who received an inactivated influenza vaccine.

The chain couples TRBV7-2 to TRBJ1-5; 10 bases match TRBD1. The V gene's germline CDR1 is SGHTA and CDR2 FQGNSA. This CDR3 is built from 17 residues. The junction had 10 bases not matched to a gene; V was cut back by 1 base and J by 7 bases. The CDR3 coding sequence is TGTGCCAGCAGCTTAGTAGGGGGACAGGGGTCGGTACAGCCCCAGCATTTT. The encoded protein is CASSLVGGQGSVQPQHF.

The rearrangement links TRBV2 to TRBJ2-7; 8 bases fit TRBD2. Losses at the gene ends were 4 bases for V and 2 bases for J; bases not matched to a gene: 7. This CDR3 region has 15 residues. Germline V gene lookup returns CDR1 SNHLY and CDR2 FYNNEI. The CDR3 loop is CASSGRSGGPYEQYF. CDR3 sequence (DNA): TGTGCCAGCAGTGGTAGGAGCGGGGGCCCCTACGAGCAGTACTTC.

This clonotype showed up just a few times. The J gene is TRBJ2-5, the V gene TRBV25-1, with D hard to call. This CDR3 is 14 amino acids long. V was clipped by 0 bases and J by 3 bases, with 8 bases between them. Germline CDR1 reads MGHDK; CDR2 reads SYGVNS. The CDR3 nucleotides read TGTGCCAGCAGTGAATACAGGATGAAAGAGACCCAGTACTTC. Its translation: CASSEYRMKETQYF. The variable domain in full, with the rest retrieved from reference TRBV25-1 and TRBJ2-5, is EADIYQTPRYLVIGTGKKITLECSQTMGHDKMYWYQQDPGMELHLIHYSYGVNSTEKGDLSSESTVSRIRTEHFPLTLESARPSHTSQYLCASSEYRMKETQYFGPGTRLLVL.

A few counts support this clonotype. The chain recombines TRBV25-1 with TRBJ1-5; D gene unclear. The CDR3 runs to 16 residues. Trimming stripped 1 base from V and 2 bases from J, with 12 bases between. CDR1 MGHDK and CDR2 SYGVNS come from the germline V gene. The CDR3 protein is CASSEFIRVGNQPQHF. The CDR3 DNA is TGTGCCAGCAGTGAATTCATCCGGGTCGGCAATCAGCCCCAGCATTTT.

This clonotype was counted between two and nine times. The gene calls are TRBV10-3 and TRBJ2-7; 8 nucleotides agree with TRBD1. Germline CDR1 reads ENHRY; CDR2 reads SYGVKD. The CDR3 is 13 residues long. The V gene end was trimmed by 4 bases and the J gene end by 5 bases; junction bases not matched to a gene: 4. CDR3 in DNA: TGTGCCATCAGTGGAACAGGGGGGAACGAGCAGTACTTC. This gives the protein CAISGTGGNEQYF.

This clonotype was found a few times. V and J are TRBV18 and TRBJ2-2; D may be TRBD1 (5 bases). Per germline, CDR1 KGHSH and CDR2 LQKENI. This CDR3 has 14 residues. Trimming left V 0 bases short and J 7 bases short, with 9 bases between. CDR3 DNA: TGTGCCAGCTCACCACCGGCAGGGCACGGGGAGCTGTTTTTT. Its protein product is CASSPPAGHGELFF.

The table lists this clonotype with a few counts. The J gene is TRBJ1-6, the V gene TRBV6-5; TRBD1 is a possible D gene (6 bases). The ends were cut back, 4 bases at V and 10 bases at J, with 14 bases in the middle. CDR3 length: 14 amino acids. In germline, CDR1 is MNHEY, CDR2 SVGAGI. The CDR3 DNA reads as TGTGCCAGCAGTTTAACAGGGTTACGGTCACCCCTCCACTTT. The encoded protein is CASSLTGLRSPLHF.

The chain couples TRBV12-3 or TRBV12-4 to TRBJ1-5; D possibly corresponds to TRBD1 (6 bases). V lost 6 bases and J lost 10, with 22 bases in between. The CDR3 consists of 15 residues. CDR3 sequence reads: CASSFSDGAGEPQHF. CDR3 nucleotides: TGTGCCAGCAGCTTTTCGGACGGCGCAGGGGAACCCCAGCATTTT.

This clonotype was picked up a small number of times. This chain links TRBV4-3 with TRBJ1-1; no firm D call. From germline, CDR1 is LGHNA and CDR2 YSLEER. The CDR3 has 14 amino acids. With 1 base removed from V and 0 bases from J, the gap between germline ends came to 6 bases. CDR3 amino acids: CASSQGLMNTEAFF. The DNA of the CDR3 is TGCGCCAGCAGCCAAGGACTGATGAACACTGAAGCTTTCTTT.

This chain joins TRBV6-2 or TRBV6-3 and TRBJ2-7; TRBD2 is a possible D gene (5 bases). With 5 bases removed from V and 2 bases from J, the gap between germline ends came to 13 bases. The length of the CDR3 is 14 residues. From germline, CDR1 is MNHEY and CDR2 SVGEGT. This chain's CDR3 is CASSPTAGTYEQYF. Written as DNA, the CDR3 is TGTGCCAGCAGTCCGACCGCCGGGACCTACGAGCAGTACTTC.

This clonotype was detected a few times. The rearrangement links TRBV5-1 to TRBJ2-3; 9 nucleotides line up with TRBD1. J gave up 4 bases and V 4 bases, and 10 bases lay outside the gene matches. CDR3 length: 16 residues. From germline, CDR1 is SGHRS and CDR2 YFSETQ. The chain's CDR3 is CASSVRQGGVADTQYF. CDR3 DNA: TGCGCCAGCAGCGTGCGACAGGGGGGAGTCGCAGATACGCAGTATTTT.

This clonotype was seen a handful of times. The chain uses TRBV5-1 and TRBJ2-7; 8 positions match TRBD2. The CDR3 contains 17 residues. Germline CDR1 is SGHRS and CDR2 is YFSETQ. Trimming took 1 base from V and 3 from J; bases not matched to a gene: 12. The DNA of the CDR3 is TGCGCCAGCAGCTTGTCCAGCGGGAGCCTTGATAGCTACGAGCAGTACTTC. It codes for CASSLSSGSLDSYEQYF. Filled out from reference TRBV5-1 and TRBJ2-7, the complete variable domain reads KAGVTQTPRYLIKTRGQQVTLSCSPISGHRSVSWYQQTPGQGLQFLFEYFSETQRNKGNFPGRFSGRQFSNSRSEMNVSTLELGDSALYLCASSLSSGSLDSYEQYFGPGTRLTVT.

The chain carries TRBV29-1 and TRBJ1-2; D ambiguous. The CDR3 has 12 residues. The germline V gene has CDR1 SQVTM and CDR2 ANQGSEA. With 7 bases removed from V and 3 bases from J, the gap between germline ends came to 12 bases. CDR3 protein: CSGREGDYGYTF. As DNA, the CDR3 is TGCAGCGGGCGCGAAGGAGACTATGGCTACACCTTC.

The J gene is TRBJ2-6, the V gene TRBV7-2; 8 bases fit TRBD1. The CDR3 consists of 18 residues. Germline CDR1 is SGHTA and CDR2 is FQGNSA. Trimming at V came to 5 bases and at J to 1 base, leaving 10 bases not matched to a gene. The CDR3 sequence is CASSLTGTGPSGANVLTF. In DNA form, the CDR3 reads TGTGCCAGCAGCCTTACCGGGACAGGCCCTTCTGGGGCCAACGTCCTGACTTTC.

This clonotype has at least ten counts. The chain employs TRBV29-1 and TRBJ2-2; a weak D match, TRBD1 (6 bases). V was trimmed by 7 bases and J by 5 bases, leaving 8 bases between them. Germline CDR1 is SQVTM and CDR2 is ANQGSEA. The length of the CDR3 is 11 residues. CDR3 loop: CSATGTGELFF. CDR3 sequence (DNA): TGCAGCGCCACAGGGACCGGGGAGCTGTTTTTT.

The rearrangement links TRBV6-2 or TRBV6-3 to TRBJ2-7; weak D call: TRBD1 (5 bases). The CDR3 runs 14 residues. Germline lookup yields CDR1 MNHEY and CDR2 SVGEGT. V lost 1 base and J lost 4, with 11 bases in between. The CDR3 region has the DNA TGTGCCAGCAGTTACTGGACAAACCGGTACGAGCAGTACTTC. Translated: CASSYWTNRYEQYF.

A few counts support this clonotype. The chain carries TRBV11-2 and TRBJ2-3; TRBD2 matches 8 bases. Trimming took 5 bases from V and 3 from J; bases not matched to a gene: 19. CDR1 SGHAT and CDR2 FQNNGV come from the germline V gene. The CDR3 consists of 19 residues. The CDR3 spells CASSPGGSGGLLTTDTQYF. CDR3 nucleotides: TGTGCCAGCAGCCCCGGGGGGAGCGGGGGCTTGCTAACAACAGATACGCAGTATTTT.

As regards this clonotype: An end of the junction does not agree with germline; a read error may underlie this. The chain combines TRBV20-1 with TRBJ2-1, with no clear D. Germline CDR1 and CDR2: DFQATT and SNEGSKA (reference sequence). This CDR3 contains 16 residues. The CDR3 here is CCARLVFEATYNEQFF. The CDR3 DNA sequence: TGCTGTGCTAGGTTAGTCTTCGAGGCTACCTACAATGAGCAGTTCTTC.

V gene TRBV28 combines with J gene TRBJ2-7; no firm D call. V gave up 3 bases and J gave up 6 bases, with 12 bases separating them. The CDR3 length is 13 residues. Germline CDR1 and CDR2: MDHEN and SYDVKM. CDR3: CASSFMVTGEQYF. CDR3 bases: TGTGCCAGCAGTTTCATGGTTACGGGCGAGCAGTACTTC.

This clonotype was counted a few times. The chain has TRBV20-1 and TRBJ1-3; unclear D gene. The germline V gene has CDR1 DFQATT and CDR2 SNEGSKA (reference sequence). The CDR3 is 15 residues long. V was pared by 2 bases and J by 7 bases, with 18 bases between. The CDR3 sequence is CSARSRWAARNTIYF. Here the CDR3 DNA reads TGCAGTGCTAGATCCCGTTGGGCAGCTAGGAACACCATATATTTT.